The sample holds a few counts of the clone carrying this T cell receptor beta chain. Its target is unknown. Germline assignment: CDR1 SGHTA and CDR2 FQGNSA. Trimming took 5 bases from V and 8 from J, leaving 19 bases between them. This CDR3 spans 15 amino acids. This entry comes from a study of identical twins. General study points: Abundant beta clonotypes from cord blood bore fewer insertions; memory repertoires lacked this pattern. Analyses of zero insertions could be partly confounded by invariant MAIT and iNKT cells. Out-of-frame alpha sequences that twins shared showed excess low generation probability.

Each CDR3 protein is one row after TCRdb ran MiXCR on the 5' RACE reads. The data show around 370,000 distinct CDR3 sequences, about 9% seen once. The chain uses TRBV7-2 and TRBJ2-1; a weak D match, TRBD2 (5 bases). Specimen: naive T cells sorted from blood. The clonotype was recovered from a woman between 45 and 65 years old in good health. CDR3 sequence: CASSILGPRRYEQFF. CDR3 sequence (DNA): TGTGCCAGCAGCATCCTTGGGCCGAGGAGGTATGAGCAGTTCTTC.